This T cell receptor beta chain comes out of a study of human T cells and chemical hapten exposure. Specified time point: patch test 1, 2 weeks after DPC sensitization. Specified treatment: therapeutic diphenylcyclopropenone sensitization with weekly scalp DPC. The CDR3 runs to 16 residues. Germline V lookup: CDR1 DFQATT, CDR2 SNEGSKA (reference sequence). V lost 3 bases and J 0 bases, leaving 17 bases between the germline ends. From the RACE reads, TCRdb called clonotypes with MiXCR, one entry per CDR3 protein. The sample comprises about 69,000 distinct CDR3 sequences, around 30% of which are singletons, and 7.5% to 10% rests with the top ten.

The source was whole blood, collected in connection with sensitization to the hapten diphenylcyclopropenone (DPC). The V call is TRBV20-1, the J call TRBJ1-1; D is possibly TRBD1 (5 bases). The TCR originated in a man in his forties with alopecia areata. Some clones in this sample may be carry-over from other donors' samples. The CDR3 bases are TGCAGTGCTAGTTCCCAGCCCGGAGGGGTGAACACTGAAGCTTTCTTT. It encodes CSASSQPGGVNTEAFF.